The clone carrying this TCR beta chain appeared many times. Its antigen is as yet unknown. The record originates from a study of human T cells and chemical hapten exposure. Study observations and caveats: The presence of alopecia in the donors means their immune response may differ from healthy people's.

What the library attached to individual cDNA molecules were unique molecular identifiers. TCRdb processed the RACE reads anew with MiXCR; each CDR3 protein has one entry. The sample contains 85,000 to 100,000 distinct CDR3 sequences, over 10% of which appear only once. Time point denoted: patch test 1, 2 weeks after DPC sensitization. As to treatment: therapeutic diphenylcyclopropenone sensitization with weekly scalp DPC. Total RNA came from unfractionated whole blood. CDR1 SEHNR and CDR2 FQNEAQ come from the germline V gene (reference sequence). The CDR3 runs 15 residues. With 5 bases clipped from V and 6 bases from J, the junction kept 7 bases outside the gene matches.

This TCR was recovered from a woman aged 40 to 55 with alopecia areata. Some clones in this sample may be carry-over from other donors' samples. This chain connects TRBV7-9 to TRBJ1-4, with 9 positions matching TRBD1. Material: whole blood, obtained in connection with sensitization to the hapten diphenylcyclopropenone (DPC). CDR3 amino acids: CASSPTGGWDEKLFF. The CDR3 DNA is TGTGCCAGCAGCCCTACAGGGGGCTGGGATGAAAAACTGTTTTTT.